Each of the 27 T cell receptor beta chains below was sequenced from the same sample in a study of blood T cell repertoires in COVID-19. The protocol was immunoSEQ multiplex PCR, while the TCRdb copy is restricted to in-frame clones and leaves out a portion. There are 100,000 to 150,000 clones in the sample; about 80% occur only once, and around 4.1% lies in the top ten. Specimen: peripheral blood. These receptors were obtained from a woman aged 45 to 65 with acute or convalescent COVID-19.

The genes are TRBV19 and TRBJ2-3, with 8 nucleotides matching TRBD2. Germline-derived CDR1 and CDR2 are LNHDA and SQIVND (reference sequence). The CDR3 runs to 15 residues. V shed 6 bases, J shed 1 base, and the junction held 6 bases outside the gene matches. The CDR3 DNA is TGTGCCAGTAGCTTTAGCGGGATCGGCACAGATACGCAGTATTTT. This translates into CASSFSGIGTDTQYF.

The CDR3 is CASSQASGSADTQYF. The CDR3 DNA reads as TGTGCCAGCAGCCAAGCTAGCGGGAGCGCAGATACGCAGTATTTT. The chain links TRBV3-1 (or the pseudogene TRBV3-2) to TRBJ2-3; TRBD2 matches 10 bases. CDR1 is LGHDT, CDR2 YNNKEL, per germline (reference sequence). J gave up 4 bases and V 1 base, and 2 bases lay outside the gene matches. The CDR3 consists of 15 residues.

In this sample, this clone turned up once. This chain links TRBV18 with TRBJ1-1; D perhaps matches TRBD1 (5 bases). V was pared by 5 bases and J by 8 bases, with 15 bases between. Germline CDR1 is KGHSH and CDR2 is LQKENI. The CDR3 extends over 13 amino acids. The CDR3 DNA follows: TGTGCCAGCTCAGGGCAGGAGGGGCCGGAAGCTTTCTTT. Translation gives CASSGQEGPEAFF.

The rearrangement joins TRBV11-2 to TRBJ1-5; possible D gene TRBD1, 6 bases. V was shortened by 0 bases and J by 3 bases, with 9 bases between the two germline ends. The CDR3 consists of 15 residues. Germline V gene lookup returns CDR1 SGHAT and CDR2 FQNNGV. The CDR3 is CASSLDGQFNQPQHF. The CDR3 DNA reads TGTGCCAGCAGCTTAGACGGACAGTTCAATCAGCCCCAGCATTTT.

This clone was picked up a small number of times. This chain links TRBV3-1 (or the pseudogene TRBV3-2) with TRBJ2-7, with TRBD2 identical over 10 bases. With 5 bases clipped from V and 4 bases from J, the junction kept 5 bases outside the gene matches. Germline lookup yields CDR1 LGHDT and CDR2 YNNKEL (reference sequence). The CDR3 runs to 14 residues. The CDR3 sequence: CASSASGSLYEQYF. The CDR3 region has the DNA TGTGCCAGCAGCGCTAGCGGGAGTCTATACGAGCAGTACTTC.

The chain uses TRBV30 and TRBJ1-1; TRBD1 is a possible D gene (5 bases). Trimming took 2 bases from V and 5 from J, leaving 18 bases between them. This CDR3 comprises 15 residues. The germline CDR1 and CDR2 sequences are GTSNPN and SVGIG (reference sequence). CDR3 amino acids: CAWSRQGGVRTEAFF. CDR3 coding DNA: TGTGCCTGGAGTAGGCAGGGTGGGGTACGGACTGAAGCTTTCTTT.

This rearrangement joins TRBV27 to TRBJ1-2, with a weak D call TRBD1 (6 bases). V was pared by 2 bases and J by 3 bases, with 19 bases between. CDR3 size: 17 residues. In germline, CDR1 is MNHEY, CDR2 SMNVEV (reference sequence). CDR3 bases: TGTGCCAGCAGTTTAAGGGGCGGTTGGGGGCAGGACTATGGCTACACCTTC. Amino acid sequence: CASSLRGGWGQDYGYTF.

The chain employs TRBV9 and TRBJ1-2; weak D call: TRBD1 (6 bases). Germline V gene sequence: CDR1 SGDLS, CDR2 YYNGEE. The CDR3 loop spans 15 amino acids. V lost 4 bases, J lost 3 bases, and 16 bases lay in between. DNA of the CDR3: TGTGCCAGCAGCATCCACAGGGATGAGGACTATGGCTACACCTTC. This codes for CASSIHRDEDYGYTF.

J is TRBJ2-1 and V is TRBV9; 9 bases agree with TRBD1. Germline V gives CDR1 SGDLS, CDR2 YYNGEE. The CDR3 is made up of 16 amino acids. After removal of 2 bases from V and 7 bases from J, the junction contained 10 bases not matched to a gene. The CDR3 here is CASSVLLGQGINEQFF. The CDR3, as DNA: TGTGCCAGCAGCGTTCTACTGGGACAGGGTATTAATGAGCAGTTCTTC.

The table lists this clone with a count of one. The chain uses TRBV5-4 and TRBJ2-2; TRBD2 might be the D (6 bases). The V end was cut by 4 bases, the J end by 5 bases, with 18 bases between. Germline CDR1 SGHNT, CDR2 YYREEE (reference sequence). CDR3 length: 16 amino acids. In DNA form, the CDR3 reads TGTGCCAGCAGCCCGGACGGGACTTATATTACCGGGGAGCTGTTTTTT. This encodes CASSPDGTYITGELFF.

The table lists this clone with a count of one. The V call is TRBV28, the J call TRBJ1-6; TRBD1 aligns across 7 bases. V shed 5 bases, J shed 0 bases, and the junction held 4 bases outside the gene matches. Germline values: CDR1 MDHEN, CDR2 SYDVKM. The CDR3 has 16 amino acids. The chain's CDR3 is CASSGTGDSYNSPLHF. CDR3 bases: TGTGCCAGCAGTGGAACAGGGGACTCCTATAATTCACCCCTCCACTTT.

The V gene is TRBV6-6, the J gene TRBJ2-2; 10 positions match TRBD2. This CDR3 has 15 amino acids. Germline loops: CDR1 MNHNY, CDR2 SVGAGI (reference sequence). V shed 4 bases and J 4 bases; nucleotides not matched to a gene: 3. CDR3 nucleotide sequence: TGTGCCAGCAGTTCAAGCGGGAGGGCCACCGGGGAGCTGTTTTTT. Encoded protein: CASSSSGRATGELFF.

The chain recombines TRBV30 with TRBJ2-7; D unresolved. V lost 3 bases and J lost 1, with 13 bases in between. The length of the CDR3 is 14 residues. Looked up from germline, CDR1 is GTSNPN and CDR2 is SVGIG (reference sequence). DNA of the CDR3: TGTGCCTGGAGCCGCGACACAGAATCCTACGAGCAGTACTTC. As protein: CAWSRDTESYEQYF.

This clone was observed a single time. The genes are TRBV12-5 and TRBJ1-1; D uncertain. CDR3 length: 13 amino acids. V was cut by 6 bases and J by 4 bases, with 12 bases left in between. CDR1 and CDR2 (germline): LGHNT, FRNRAP. For the CDR3, the DNA is TGTGCTAGTGGGACTAATATGGGCACTGAAGCTTTCTTT. Protein sequence: CASGTNMGTEAFF.

This chain uses TRBV5-1 with TRBJ1-3; the D gene is possibly TRBD1 (5 bases). The germline CDR1 and CDR2 sequences are SGHRS and YFSETQ. V was trimmed by 0 bases and J by 4 bases, leaving 14 bases between them. The CDR3 has 16 residues. The CDR3 DNA sequence: TGCGCCAGCAGCTTGGTGGCAGGGCAATACGGAAACACCATATATTTT. Translation gives CASSLVAGQYGNTIYF.

The chain is built from TRBV11-2 and TRBJ2-2, with D possibly TRBD2 on 5 matching bases. V dropped 1 base and J dropped 4 bases, with 13 bases sitting between them. The CDR3 contains 16 residues. Germline V CDR1 and CDR2: SGHAT, FQNNGV. Here the CDR3 reads CASSLGGNFGTGELFF. In DNA, the CDR3 is TGTGCCAGCAGCTTAGGAGGGAATTTTGGCACCGGGGAGCTGTTTTTT.

The chain recombines TRBV2 with TRBJ2-7; D is ambiguous. This CDR3 has 11 amino acids. CDR1 and CDR2 from the germline V gene are SNHLY and FYNNEI. Trimming took off 6 bases at V and 3 bases at J, with 6 bases between the two ends. The CDR3 sequence is CASREIYEQYF. CDR3 coding DNA: TGTGCCAGCAGGGAGATCTACGAGCAGTACTTC.

This clone was observed once. CDR3 nucleotides: TGTGCCAGCAGTAAAGCGGGAAGCTCCTACGAGCAGTACTTC. The encoded protein is CASSKAGSSYEQYF. The V and J genes are TRBV7-9 and TRBJ2-7; 7 bases align to TRBD2. The J segment lost 0 bases and the V segment lost 6 bases, leaving 5 bases of the junction unmatched. There are 14 residues in the CDR3. In germline, CDR1 is SEHNR, CDR2 FQNEAQ (reference sequence).

The CDR3 spells CASSDGAEQFF. CDR3 nucleotides: TGCGCCAGCAGTGATGGGGCTGAGCAGTTCTTC. The V call is TRBV10-1, the J call TRBJ2-1; maybe TRBD1 (5 bases). This CDR3 is 11 amino acids long. Germline assignment: CDR1 WNHNN and CDR2 SYGVQD (reference sequence). Trimming left V 3 bases short and J 9 bases short, with 6 bases between.

The chain carries TRBV12-5 and TRBJ2-3; D may be TRBD1 (6 bases). The ends were cut back, 2 bases at V and 2 bases at J, with 11 bases in the middle. Germline loops: CDR1 LGHNT, CDR2 FRNRAP. The CDR3 totals 15 residues. CDR3 amino acids: CASGLKTGLTDTQYF. CDR3 sequence (DNA): TGTGCTAGTGGTTTGAAGACAGGACTCACAGATACGCAGTATTTT.

The chain has TRBV19 and TRBJ2-7; a possible D gene is TRBD2 (7 bases). Germline V gives CDR1 LNHDA, CDR2 SQIVND (reference sequence). The CDR3 has 14 residues. V was trimmed by 2 bases and J by 4 bases, leaving 12 bases between them. The CDR3 DNA sequence: TGTGCCAGTAGTATAAAGGGAGGGGGATACGAGCAGTACTTC. Protein product: CASSIKGGGYEQYF.

This rearrangement joins TRBV6-1 to TRBJ1-5; tentative D call: TRBD1 (6 bases). With 2 bases removed from V and 3 bases from J, the gap between germline ends came to 8 bases. This CDR3 comprises 14 residues. The germline gives CDR1 MNHNS, CDR2 SASEGT. The CDR3 DNA is TGTGCCAGCAGTGAAACAGGGAACAATCAGCCCCAGCATTTT. Translating gives CASSETGNNQPQHF.

J is TRBJ1-4 and V is TRBV6-6, with TRBD1 as a possible D gene (6 bases). Per germline, CDR1 MNHNY and CDR2 SVGAGI (reference sequence). V was clipped by 11 bases and J by 7 bases, with 23 bases between them. CDR3 length: 15 residues. CDR3 bases: TGTGCCGGCGCCGACGACTCAGGCAGGGGTGAAAAACTGTTTTTT. Translated, it gives CAGADDSGRGEKLFF.

A single count supports this clone. V and J are TRBV29-1 and TRBJ2-3; 7 bases map to TRBD2. V lost 6 bases, J lost 0 bases, and 9 bases stayed unmatched. This CDR3 is 15 amino acids long. Looked up from germline, CDR1 is SQVTM and CDR2 is ANQGSEA. CDR3 in amino acids: CSVGTASGSTDTQYF. The CDR3 DNA follows: TGCAGCGTAGGGACGGCTAGCGGAAGCACAGATACGCAGTATTTT.

J is TRBJ2-1 and V is TRBV5-4; 14 bases map to TRBD2. Germline lookup yields CDR1 SGHNT and CDR2 YYREEE (reference sequence). CDR3 length: 14 residues. Trimming cost V 4 bases and J 9 bases; bases outside gene matches: 3. The CDR3 DNA sequence: TGTGCCAGCAGCCCCGGGACTAGCGGGAGTGAGCAGTTCTTC. Protein product: CASSPGTSGSEQFF.

The CDR3 sequence is CASSETEVMNTEAFF. As DNA, the CDR3 is TGCGCCAGCAGTGAGACGGAGGTCATGAACACTGAAGCTTTCTTT. V is TRBV10-2 and J is TRBJ1-1, with D uncertain. The length of the CDR3 is 15 residues. Trimming shortened V by 2 bases and J by 0 bases, and 10 bases separated the two germline ends. Germline loops: CDR1 WSHSY, CDR2 SAAADI.

The gene calls are TRBV29-1 and TRBJ2-7, with unresolved D. CDR3 length equals 13 residues. The V end lost 7 bases, the J end lost 2 bases, and 15 bases lay between the germline ends. The V gene's germline CDR1 is SQVTM and CDR2 ANQGSEA. DNA for the CDR3: TGCAGCGCCATATACGGGTCCACCTACGAGCAGTACTTC. Amino acids: CSAIYGSTYEQYF.